These 19 T cell receptor beta chains were sequenced from one sample in a study of CD4 and CD8 cells across lung adenocarcinoma regions. TCRdb passed the PCR reads through MiXCR, listing each CDR3 protein once. The sample yields almost 7,000 distinct CDR3 sequences, roughly 54% seen once. Sample: CD8+ T cells from the center of a lung tumor. The receptor set was obtained from a male donor with lung adenocarcinoma. The CD4 and CD8 labels of this study may be unreliable.

V usage is TRBV10-1 and J usage is TRBJ2-1, with D perhaps given as TRBD1 or TRBD2 (5 bases each). CDR3 length equals 16 residues. V was shortened by 5 bases and J by 4 bases, with 18 bases between the two germline ends. CDR1 and CDR2 from the germline V gene are WNHNN and SYGVQD (reference sequence). CDR3 protein: CASSREDPPGYNEQFF. In DNA form, the CDR3 reads TGCGCCAGCAGTCGGGAAGATCCCCCAGGGTACAATGAGCAGTTCTTC.

As regards this clonotype: A much larger clone differs from this one at a single base, so this may be a read error. This chain's CDR3 is CASSYRRTGAPQYF. DNA of the CDR3: TGTGCCAGCAGTTACCGACGCACGGGGGCGCCCCAGTACTTC. V usage is TRBV6-5 and J usage is TRBJ2-1; D may be TRBD1 or TRBD2 (6 bases each). TRBJ2-5 matches the DNA end more closely, so the J call is doubtful. The germline V gene has CDR1 MNHEY and CDR2 SVGAGI. The CDR3 spans 14 residues.

CDR3: CASTVQGSTDTQYF. The CDR3 region has the DNA TGTGCCAGCACCGTGCAGGGTAGCACAGATACGCAGTATTTT. The V gene is TRBV6-1, the J gene TRBJ2-3; D may be TRBD1 (5 bases). Germline values: CDR1 MNHNS, CDR2 SASEGT. The V gene lost 7 bases and the J gene lost 0 bases, with 11 bases spanning the gap. The CDR3 is 14 amino acids.

The DNA for the CDR3 is TGTGCCAGCAGTTCAGGACTAGCGGCCACAGATACGCAGTATTTT. Translation gives CASSSGLAATDTQYF. The chain employs TRBV6-5 and TRBJ2-3, with 10 positions matching TRBD2. The CDR3 loop spans 15 amino acids. Germline values: CDR1 MNHEY, CDR2 SVGAGI. Trimming removed 4 bases from V and 2 bases from J; junction bases left unmatched: 3.

On this clonotype: The limits of the CDR3 on the DNA are not certain, so only TCRdb's listed CDR3 is given. The rearrangement links TRBV6-1 to TRBJ2-6; the tabulated D call, TRBD1, remains unverified against the DNA. Germline CDR1 reads MNHNS; CDR2 reads SASEGT. Including both end residues, the CDR3 is 17 amino acids long. CDR3 in amino acids: CASTGIGVGSGAYVLNF.

Concerning this clonotype itself: At one boundary the junction diverges from the germline segment, which might be a read error. The chain is built from TRBV27 and TRBJ2-3; a weak D match, TRBD2 (5 bases). The CDR3 totals 16 residues. CDR1 MNHEY and CDR2 SMNVEV come from the germline V gene (reference sequence). The CDR3 DNA reads as TGTGCCAGCAGTTCACCGGTGGTGGGAGCCAAAAATACGCAGTATTTC. Translating gives CASSSPVVGAKNTQYF.

This chain links TRBV6-5 with TRBJ2-7; 12 nucleotides line up with TRBD2. The CDR3 is 19 residues long. CDR1 and CDR2 from the germline V gene are MNHEY and SVGAGI. V shed 2 bases and J 0 bases; nucleotides not matched to a gene: 11. The CDR3 DNA is TGTGCCAGCAGTTACCAACCCCCCCGGACTAGCGGGATCTCCTACGAGCAGTACTTC. Protein: CASSYQPPRTSGISYEQYF.

As for this clonotype: The junction differs from germline at one of its ends, possibly a read error. The J gene is TRBJ2-2, the V gene TRBV25-1; 7 bases are a match to TRBD1. Per the germline V gene, CDR1 is MGHDK and CDR2 is SYGVNS. CDR3 length: 16 residues. Written as DNA, the CDR3 is TGTGCCAGCAGTGAATATGAGGGTGTGAGCACAGGGGCGCTGTATTTT. This sequence encodes CASSEYEGVSTGALYF. Filled out from reference TRBV25-1 and TRBJ2-2, the complete variable domain reads EADIYQTPRYLVIGTGKKITLECSQTMGHDKMYWYQQDPGMELHLIHYSYGVNSTEKGDLSSESTVSRIRTEHFPLTLESARPSHTSQYLCASSEYEGVSTGALYFGEGSRLTVL.

Only a few counts were recorded for this clonotype. CDR3 residues: CASSFTVSGSYNEQFF. DNA of the CDR3: TGTGCCAGCAGTTTTACGGTGAGCGGGAGCTACAATGAGCAGTTCTTC. The chain combines TRBV12-3 or TRBV12-4 with TRBJ2-1; 8 bases line up with TRBD2. CDR3 length: 16 amino acids. V trimming: 3 bases; J trimming: 3 bases; junction bases outside the gene matches: 7.

V gene TRBV6-1 combines with J gene TRBJ2-1; D gene uncertain. Deletions cut 9 bases from V and 15 bases from J, with 15 bases between. The CDR3 has 10 amino acids. Germline assignment: CDR1 MNHNS and CDR2 SASEGT. The CDR3 here is CARIGDRPFF. As DNA, the CDR3 is TGTGCCAGGATCGGCGATCGACCGTTCTTC.

The chain is built from TRBV6-1 and TRBJ1-2; no clear D gene. Germline V gene lookup returns CDR1 MNHNS and CDR2 SASEGT. The CDR3 loop spans 13 amino acids. Trimming stripped 0 bases from V and 4 bases from J, with 6 bases between. CDR3 bases: TGTGCCAGCAGTGAAGCAGTACTCTATGGCTACACCTTC. Translation: CASSEAVLYGYTF.

This clonotype was detected once. The chain carries TRBV10-2 and TRBJ2-3, with 8 positions matching TRBD2. TRBJ2-7 explains the end of the DNA better; the J call may be wrong. The V gene's germline CDR1 is WSHSY and CDR2 SAAADI. The CDR3 spans 14 residues. CDR3 in amino acids: CASSASGSELAQYF. The CDR3 DNA follows: TGCGCCAGCAGTGCCAGCGGGAGTGAGTTGGCGCAGTACTTC.

In its sample, this clonotype is medium-sized. The chain recombines TRBV5-6 with TRBJ2-3; 9 positions match TRBD1. Trimming took 2 bases from V and 3 from J; bases not matched to a gene: 7. CDR3 length: 16 residues. The germline CDR1 and CDR2 sequences are SGHDT and YYEEEE. The CDR3 DNA sequence: TGTGCCAGCAGCTTAAGGGGGGGACAGGGAACAGATACGCAGTATTTT. Protein sequence: CASSLRGGQGTDTQYF.

To note about this clonotype: Its ends do not fully match the called genes, so a read error is possible. The chain employs TRBV6-1 and TRBJ2-3; possible D gene TRBD1, 5 bases. Germline lookup yields CDR1 MNHNS and CDR2 SASEGT. This CDR3 has 10 amino acids. The CDR3 region has the DNA TGTGCCAGCATCGGCGAGCGACAGTTCTTT. This translates into CASIGERQFF.

The chain uses TRBV10-3 and TRBJ2-3; 10 nucleotides align to TRBD2. V shed 3 bases and J 1 base; nucleotides not matched to a gene: 1. The CDR3 extends over 15 amino acids. From germline, CDR1 is ENHRY and CDR2 SYGVKD. The CDR3 here is CAISEGTSGTDTQYF. The CDR3 DNA reads as TGTGCCATCAGTGAAGGGACTAGCGGCACAGATACGCAGTATTTT.

V and J are TRBV27 and TRBJ2-1, with 11 bases fitting TRBD2. The CDR3 has 15 residues. V lost 7 bases to trimming and J lost 4 bases; unmatched junction nucleotides: 6. CDR1 is MNHEY and CDR2 is SMNVEV in the germline V gene (reference sequence). CDR3 nucleotides: TGTGCCAGCAAAACTAGCGGGAGCCGGTACAATGAGCAGTTCTTC. Residues: CASKTSGSRYNEQFF.

This sequence joins TRBV10-3 and TRBJ2-1, with D tentatively TRBD1 (6 bases). The tail of the sequence fits TRBJ2-7 better, so the J call may be wrong. Per the germline V gene, CDR1 is ENHRY and CDR2 is SYGVKD. The CDR3 is 17 amino acids. CDR3 sequence reads: CAISESAIGTTPREQYF. CDR3 DNA sequence: TGTGCCATCAGTGAGTCGGCCATCGGGACAACACCGCGGGAGCAGTACTTC.

A note on this clonotype: The junction shows a germline mismatch at one end, possibly a read error. This chain uses TRBV25-1 with TRBJ2-3; TRBD2 aligns across 10 bases. The CDR3 has 16 amino acids. The V gene's germline CDR1 is MGHDK and CDR2 SYGVNS. The CDR3 DNA reads as TGTGCCAGCACTCGGACTAGCGGAGCTAGCACAGATGCGCAGTATTTC. Amino acids: CASTRTSGASTDAQYF.

J is TRBJ2-1 and V is TRBV27, with TRBD2 matching 8 bases. V trimming: 3 bases; J trimming: 10 bases; junction bases outside the gene matches: 11. Germline V gene data show CDR1 as MNHEY and CDR2 as SMNVEV (reference sequence). The CDR3 consists of 15 residues. Here the CDR3 reads CASSFMVAGLSEQFF. The CDR3 region has the DNA TGTGCCAGCAGTTTTATGGTAGCGGGATTATCCGAGCAGTTCTTC.